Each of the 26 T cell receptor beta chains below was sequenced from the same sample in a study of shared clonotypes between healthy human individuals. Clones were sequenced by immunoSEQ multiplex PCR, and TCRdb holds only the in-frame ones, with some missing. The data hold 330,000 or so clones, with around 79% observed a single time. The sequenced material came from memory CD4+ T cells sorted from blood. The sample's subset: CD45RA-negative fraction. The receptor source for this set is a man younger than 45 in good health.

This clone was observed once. The CDR3: CASSLYRDQPQHF. CDR3 coding DNA: TGTGCCAGCAGCTTATACAGGGATCAGCCCCAGCATTTT. The rearrangement joins TRBV11-2 to TRBJ1-5; a weak D match, TRBD1 (6 bases). The V end was cut by 2 bases, the J end by 5 bases, with 7 bases between. The germline V gene encodes CDR1 SGHAT and CDR2 FQNNGV. The CDR3 spans 13 residues.

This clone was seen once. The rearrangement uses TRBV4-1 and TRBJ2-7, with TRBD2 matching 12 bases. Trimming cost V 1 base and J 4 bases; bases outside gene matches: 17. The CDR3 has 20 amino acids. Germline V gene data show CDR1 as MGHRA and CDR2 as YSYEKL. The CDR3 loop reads CASSQGGLAGGPLVWYEQYF. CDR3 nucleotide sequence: TGCGCCAGCAGCCAAGGGGGTCTAGCGGGAGGGCCGCTTGTATGGTACGAGCAGTACTTC.

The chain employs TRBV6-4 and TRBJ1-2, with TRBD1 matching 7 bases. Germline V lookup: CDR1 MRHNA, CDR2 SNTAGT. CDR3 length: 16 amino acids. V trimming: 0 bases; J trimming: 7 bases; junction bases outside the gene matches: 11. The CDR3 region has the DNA TGTGCCAGCAGTGACTCGAACAGACAGGGAGGATGTGGCTACACCTTC. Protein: CASSDSNRQGGCGYTF.

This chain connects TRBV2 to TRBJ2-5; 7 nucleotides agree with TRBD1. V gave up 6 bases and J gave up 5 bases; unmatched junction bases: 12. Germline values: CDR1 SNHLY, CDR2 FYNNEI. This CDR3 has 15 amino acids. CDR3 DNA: TGTGCCAGCAGAGCGACCGGGACAGAGTCTGAGACCCAGTACTTC. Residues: CASRATGTESETQYF.

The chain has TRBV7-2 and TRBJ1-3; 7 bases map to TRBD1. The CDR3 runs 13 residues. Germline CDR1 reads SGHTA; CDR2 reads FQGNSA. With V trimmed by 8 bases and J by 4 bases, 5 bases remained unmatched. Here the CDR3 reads CASARDRGNTIYF. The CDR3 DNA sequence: TGTGCCAGCGCCCGGGACAGAGGAAACACCATATATTTT.

CDR3 sequence (DNA): TGCAGTGCTAGTGGGGGGGCCTACACCTTC. This gives the protein CSASGGAYTF. V gene TRBV20-1 combines with J gene TRBJ1-2, with D perhaps matching TRBD1 (6 bases). Trimming stripped 3 bases from V and 10 bases from J, with 9 bases between. Germline loops: CDR1 DFQATT, CDR2 SNEGSKA (reference sequence). The CDR3 consists of 10 residues.

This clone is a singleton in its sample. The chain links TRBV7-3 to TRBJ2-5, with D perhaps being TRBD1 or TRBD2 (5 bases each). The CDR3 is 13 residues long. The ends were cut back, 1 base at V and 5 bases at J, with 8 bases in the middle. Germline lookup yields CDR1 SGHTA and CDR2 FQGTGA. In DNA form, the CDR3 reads TGTGCCAGCAGCTTAATAGGGACGGAGACCCAGTACTTC. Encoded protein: CASSLIGTETQYF.

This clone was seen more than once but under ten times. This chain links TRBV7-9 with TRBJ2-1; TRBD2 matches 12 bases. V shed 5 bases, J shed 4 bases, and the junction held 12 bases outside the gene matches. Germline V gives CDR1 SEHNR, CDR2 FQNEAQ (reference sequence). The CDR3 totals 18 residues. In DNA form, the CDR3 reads TGTGCCAGCAGCCCGCCATGGACTAGCGGGACCTTATACAATGAGCAGTTCTTC. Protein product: CASSPPWTSGTLYNEQFF. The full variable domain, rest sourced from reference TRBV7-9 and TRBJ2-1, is DTGVSQNPRHKITKRGQNVTFRCDPISEHNRLYWYRQTLGQGPEFLTYFQNEAQLEKSRLLSDRFSAERPKGSFSTLEIQRTEQGDSAMYLCASSPPWTSGTLYNEQFFGPGTRLTVL.

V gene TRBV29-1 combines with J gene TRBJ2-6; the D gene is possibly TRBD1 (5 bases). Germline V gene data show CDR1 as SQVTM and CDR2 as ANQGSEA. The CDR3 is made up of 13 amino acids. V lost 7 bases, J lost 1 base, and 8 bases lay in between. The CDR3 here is CSAAGSGANVLTF. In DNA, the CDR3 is TGCAGCGCCGCAGGGTCTGGGGCCAACGTCCTGACTTTC.

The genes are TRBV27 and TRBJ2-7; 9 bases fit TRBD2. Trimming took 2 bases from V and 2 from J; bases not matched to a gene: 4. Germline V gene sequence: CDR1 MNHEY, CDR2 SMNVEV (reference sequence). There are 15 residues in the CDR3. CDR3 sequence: CASSLGSGRAYEQYF. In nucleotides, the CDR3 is TGTGCCAGCAGTTTAGGTAGCGGGAGAGCCTACGAGCAGTACTTC.

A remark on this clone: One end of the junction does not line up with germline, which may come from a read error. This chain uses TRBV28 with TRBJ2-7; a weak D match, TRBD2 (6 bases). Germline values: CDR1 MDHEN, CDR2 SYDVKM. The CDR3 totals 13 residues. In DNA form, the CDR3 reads TGTGCCAGCAGTTTGGCGGGACCTTACGGGCAGTACTTC. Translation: CASSLAGPYGQYF.

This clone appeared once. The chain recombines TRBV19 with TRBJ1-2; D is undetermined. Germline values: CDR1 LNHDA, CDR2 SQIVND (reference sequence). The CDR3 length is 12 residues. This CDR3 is CAIGETRYGYTF. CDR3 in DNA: TGTGCTATTGGAGAGACTCGCTATGGCTACACCTTC.

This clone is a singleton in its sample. The CDR3: CASSEKAGVPNQPQHF. In DNA, the CDR3 is TGTGCCAGCAGTGAGAAGGCAGGGGTTCCAAATCAGCCCCAGCATTTT. The chain recombines TRBV6-1 with TRBJ1-5; D perhaps matches TRBD1 (6 bases). CDR3 size: 16 residues. Per germline, CDR1 MNHNS and CDR2 SASEGT. Deletions cut 3 bases from V and 4 bases from J, with 16 bases between.

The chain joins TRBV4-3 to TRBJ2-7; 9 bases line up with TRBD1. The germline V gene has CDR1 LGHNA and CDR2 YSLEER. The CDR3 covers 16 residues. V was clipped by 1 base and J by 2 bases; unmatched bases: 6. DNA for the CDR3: TGCGCCAGCAGCCAAGGGGTGGGGACAGGGCCCTACGAGCAGTACTTC. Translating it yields CASSQGVGTGPYEQYF.

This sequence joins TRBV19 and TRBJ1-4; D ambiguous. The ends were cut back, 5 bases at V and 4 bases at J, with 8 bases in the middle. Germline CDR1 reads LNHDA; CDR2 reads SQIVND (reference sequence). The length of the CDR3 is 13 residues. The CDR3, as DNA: TGTGCCAGTAGTTCCCAGATTAATGAAAAACTGTTTTTT. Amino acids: CASSSQINEKLFF.

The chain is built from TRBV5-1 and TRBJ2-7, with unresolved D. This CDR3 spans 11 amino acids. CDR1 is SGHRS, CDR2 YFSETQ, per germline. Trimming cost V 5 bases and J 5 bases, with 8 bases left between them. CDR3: CASRRQDEQYF. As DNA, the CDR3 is TGCGCCAGCAGAAGGCAGGACGAGCAGTACTTC.

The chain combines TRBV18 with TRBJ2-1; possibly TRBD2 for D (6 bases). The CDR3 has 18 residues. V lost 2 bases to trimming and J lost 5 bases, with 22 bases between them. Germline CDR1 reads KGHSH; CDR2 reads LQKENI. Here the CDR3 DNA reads TGTGCCAGCTCACCATTGGGCAGGAGGGCGTCCCGGGACAATGAGCAGTTCTTC. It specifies CASSPLGRRASRDNEQFF.

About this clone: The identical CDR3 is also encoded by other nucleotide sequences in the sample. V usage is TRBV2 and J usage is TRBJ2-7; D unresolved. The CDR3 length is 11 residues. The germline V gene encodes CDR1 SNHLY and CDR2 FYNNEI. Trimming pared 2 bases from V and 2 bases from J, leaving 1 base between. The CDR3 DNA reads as TGTGCCAGCAGTGAAACCTACGAGCAGTACTTC. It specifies CASSETYEQYF. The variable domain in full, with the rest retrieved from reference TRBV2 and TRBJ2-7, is EPEVTQTPSHQVTQMGQEVILRCVPISNHLYFYWYRQILGQKVEFLVSFYNNEISEKSEIFDDQFSVERPDGSNFTLKIRSTKLEDSAMYFCASSETYEQYFGPGTRLTVT.

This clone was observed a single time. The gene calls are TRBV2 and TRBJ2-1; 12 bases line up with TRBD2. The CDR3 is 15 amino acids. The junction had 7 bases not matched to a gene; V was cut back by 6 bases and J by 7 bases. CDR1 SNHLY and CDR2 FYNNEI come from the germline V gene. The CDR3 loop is CASRLLAGGQNEQFF. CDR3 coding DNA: TGTGCCAGCAGGCTACTAGCGGGAGGTCAAAATGAGCAGTTCTTC.

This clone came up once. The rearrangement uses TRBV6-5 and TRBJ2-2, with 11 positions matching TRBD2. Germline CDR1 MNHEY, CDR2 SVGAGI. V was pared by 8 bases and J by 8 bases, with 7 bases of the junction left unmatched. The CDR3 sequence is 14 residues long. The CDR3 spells CASSALAGAGELFF. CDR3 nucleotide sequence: TGTGCCAGCTCAGCACTAGCGGGAGCGGGGGAGCTGTTTTTT.

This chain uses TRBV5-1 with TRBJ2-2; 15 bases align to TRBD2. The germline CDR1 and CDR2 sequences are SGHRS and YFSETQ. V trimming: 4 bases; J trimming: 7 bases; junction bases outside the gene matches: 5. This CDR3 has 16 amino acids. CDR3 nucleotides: TGCGCCAGCAGCCCTGGACTAGCGGGAGGGATCGGGGAGCTGTTTTTT. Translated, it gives CASSPGLAGGIGELFF.

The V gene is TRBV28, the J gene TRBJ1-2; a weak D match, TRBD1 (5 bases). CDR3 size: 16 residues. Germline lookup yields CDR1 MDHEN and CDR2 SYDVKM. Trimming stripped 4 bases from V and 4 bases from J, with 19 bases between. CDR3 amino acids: CASSSRQQLGPYGYTF. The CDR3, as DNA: TGTGCCAGCAGTTCACGACAGCAATTAGGGCCCTATGGCTACACCTTC.

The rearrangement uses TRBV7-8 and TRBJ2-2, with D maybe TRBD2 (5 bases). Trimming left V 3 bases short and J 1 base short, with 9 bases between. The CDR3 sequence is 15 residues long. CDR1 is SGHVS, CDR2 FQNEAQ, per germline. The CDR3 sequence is CASSLERRNTGELFF. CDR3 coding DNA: TGTGCCAGCAGCTTGGAGCGGAGGAACACCGGGGAGCTGTTTTTT.

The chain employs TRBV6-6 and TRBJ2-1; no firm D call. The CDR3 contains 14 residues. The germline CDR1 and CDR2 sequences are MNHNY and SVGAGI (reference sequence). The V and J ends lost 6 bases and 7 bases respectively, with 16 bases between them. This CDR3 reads CASSPHSPENEQFF. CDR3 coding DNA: TGTGCCAGCAGCCCCCACAGCCCGGAGAATGAGCAGTTCTTC.

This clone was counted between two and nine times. The CDR3 region has the DNA TGTGCCAGCCAAACCACTAACACCGGGGAGCTGTTTTTT. It encodes CASQTTNTGELFF. The rearrangement uses TRBV27 and TRBJ2-2; D uncertain. The CDR3 has 13 amino acids. The germline V gene has CDR1 MNHEY and CDR2 SMNVEV (reference sequence). V lost 8 bases and J 2 bases, leaving 9 bases between the germline ends.

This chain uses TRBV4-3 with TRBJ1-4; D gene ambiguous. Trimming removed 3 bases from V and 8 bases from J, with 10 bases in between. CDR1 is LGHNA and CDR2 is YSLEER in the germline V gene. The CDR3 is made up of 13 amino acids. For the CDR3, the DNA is TGCGCCAGCAGCCAGCCCGTAAAGGAAAAACTGTTTTTT. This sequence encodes CASSQPVKEKLFF.